This T cell receptor (beta chain) appears in the sequencing data of a study of cytomegalovirus exposure and HLA in healthy donors. The PCR made use of 60 Vbeta and 13 Jbeta primers. The data were produced by immunoSEQ multiplex PCR, yet TCRdb's version contains in-frame clones alone and is incomplete. Of tens of thousands of clones detected, 78% appear once; the ten largest clones hold about 4.6%. V was pared by 7 bases and J by 8 bases, with 14 bases between. The V gene's germline CDR1 is WSHSY and CDR2 SAAADI. The CDR3 consists of 13 residues. Sequences were obtained from PBMCs. The sequence came from a woman aged 40 to 50 in good health and CMV-seropositive. The rearrangement links TRBV10-2 to TRBJ1-4, with no clear D. The CDR3 loop is CASTSGHREKLFF. The CDR3 DNA reads TGCGCCAGCACCTCGGGTCACCGGGAAAAACTGTTTTTT.